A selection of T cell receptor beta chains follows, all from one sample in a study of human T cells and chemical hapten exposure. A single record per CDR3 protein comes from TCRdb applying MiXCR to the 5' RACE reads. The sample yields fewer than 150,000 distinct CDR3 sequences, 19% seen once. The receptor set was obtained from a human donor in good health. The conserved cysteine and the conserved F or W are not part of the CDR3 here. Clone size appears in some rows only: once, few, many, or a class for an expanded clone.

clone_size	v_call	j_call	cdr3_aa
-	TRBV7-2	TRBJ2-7	ASSSVGGRSYEQY
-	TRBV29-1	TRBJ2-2	SGTGTSGSGGSAGELF
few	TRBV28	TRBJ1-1	ASSFIDINTGKAF
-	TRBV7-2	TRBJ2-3	ASSLVRGTGTSGATSTDTQY
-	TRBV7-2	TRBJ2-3	ASSSGLAGEEGADTQY
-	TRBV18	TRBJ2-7	ASSPGDSYEQY
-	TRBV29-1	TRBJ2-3	SIMTGPDTQY
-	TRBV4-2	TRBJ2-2	ASSLTSTLNTGELF
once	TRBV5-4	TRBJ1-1	ASSSKSGNTEAF
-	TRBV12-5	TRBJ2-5	ASGLGTGRETQY
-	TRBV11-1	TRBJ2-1	ASSPTGTGAFNEQF
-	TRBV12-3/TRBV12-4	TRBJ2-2	ASRFRQNTGELF
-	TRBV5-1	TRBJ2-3	ASSLDGTPRL
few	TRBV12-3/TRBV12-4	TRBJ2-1	ASSWSGRGDEQF
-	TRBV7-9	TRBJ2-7	ASSLVGNTYEQY
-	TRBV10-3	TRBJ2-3	AIGQGASDTQY
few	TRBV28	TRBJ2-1	ASSLGVGRSGEQF
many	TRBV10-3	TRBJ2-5	AISEPTLSGREETQY